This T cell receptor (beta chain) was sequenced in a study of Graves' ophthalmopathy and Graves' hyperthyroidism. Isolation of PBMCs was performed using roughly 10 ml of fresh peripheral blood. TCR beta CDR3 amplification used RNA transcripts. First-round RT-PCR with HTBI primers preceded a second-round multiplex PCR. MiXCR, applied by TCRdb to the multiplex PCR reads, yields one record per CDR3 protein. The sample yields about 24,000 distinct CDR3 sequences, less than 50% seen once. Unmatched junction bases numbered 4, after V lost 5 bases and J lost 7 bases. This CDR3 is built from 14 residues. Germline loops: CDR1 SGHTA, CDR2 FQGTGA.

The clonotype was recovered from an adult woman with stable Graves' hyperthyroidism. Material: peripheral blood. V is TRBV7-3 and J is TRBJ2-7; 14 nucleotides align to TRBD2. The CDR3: CASSAGTSGSEQYF. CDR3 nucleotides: TGTGCCAGCAGCGCAGGGACTAGCGGGAGTGAGCAGTACTTC.